This TCR beta chain was profiled in a study of cytomegalovirus exposure and HLA in healthy donors. Study-level points and caveats: Cytomegalovirus status, reportedly, was diagnosed with high specificity and sensitivity by the classifier.

Some clones are missing from TCRdb's copy, which holds only in-frame ones; the method was immunoSEQ multiplex PCR. In the table there are about 98,000 clones, roughly 87% of which are singletons. V lost 4 bases and J 0 bases, leaving 14 bases between the germline ends. CDR1 is SGHKS and CDR2 is YYEKEE in the germline V gene (reference sequence). The CDR3 contains 17 residues. On this clone itself: The antigen remains unidentified.

This receptor was taken from a man between 18 and 35 years old in good health and CMV-seropositive. The sequenced sample was PBMCs. The chain couples TRBV5-5 to TRBJ2-6; D gene uncertain. CDR3 residues: CASSLERVISGANVLTF. The CDR3 DNA reads as TGTGCCAGCAGCCTGGAACGGGTGATCTCTGGGGCCAACGTCCTGACTTTC.